This record covers a single TCR beta chain. Germline V lookup: CDR1 MDHEN, CDR2 SYDVKM. The CDR3 contains 12 residues. With 10 bases removed from V and 4 bases from J, the gap between germline ends came to 13 bases. The data originate from a study of tumor and adjacent non-tumor tissue in lung cancer. Overall study context: Each sample yielded 4 million to 4.5 million productive TCRbeta reads on average.

This sample's RNA came from whole unsorted tissue. Distant lung tissue was collected more than 3 cm away from the tumor edge. Between August and November 2014, newly diagnosed, chemotherapy-naive lung cancer patients underwent thoracic surgery in China. TCRbeta libraries were built with three rounds of nested PCR, modified from ARM-PCR. MiXCR, run by TCRdb on the multiplex PCR reads, gives a single entry per CDR3 protein. The data contain about 43,000 distinct CDR3 sequences, approximately 57% of them singletons. This clonotype originated in a man aged 50-60 years with non-small cell lung cancer. The rearrangement links TRBV28 to TRBJ1-2, with unresolved D. Sequencing was performed on distant non-tumor lung tissue. The CDR3: CANTMYAYGYTF. Written as DNA, the CDR3 is TGTGCCAACACGATGTATGCCTATGGCTACACCTTC.